This T cell receptor (beta chain) was found in a study of CD8 T cells in Susac syndrome. Germline V gives CDR1 SGHTA, CDR2 FQGNSA. V was trimmed by 5 bases and J by 0 bases, leaving 10 bases between them. The CDR3 sequence is 14 residues long. Reverse transcription of 0.5 to 1 ug RNA used random hexamers. TCRdb reprocessed the immunoSEQ multiplex PCR reads via MiXCR and lists one record per CDR3 protein. Among some 150,000 distinct CDR3 sequences listed, approximately 95% were seen once. Sequences were obtained from CD4+ T cells from PBMCs. V usage is TRBV7-2 and J usage is TRBJ1-1, with D uncertain. This receptor was taken from a human donor in good health. CDR3 region: CASSVGGMNTEAFF. As DNA, the CDR3 is TGTGCCAGCAGCGTCGGTGGGATGAACACTGAAGCTTTCTTT.